This T cell receptor beta chain appears in the sequencing data of a study of blood T cell repertoires in COVID-19. Study at large: The United States, Italy and Spain were the sources of the acute and convalescent COVID-19 samples. Sources were T cells, B-cell-depleted T cells, or PBMCs; the material itself was cDNA or gDNA.

In the authors' workflow: For nucleated cells, counts were estimated from reference gene primer amplification. Clones were read by immunoSEQ multiplex PCR, and TCRdb kept only the in-frame ones, dropping some. That table furnishes V, J and clone size, whereas the DNA furnished D and trimming. The sample contains fewer than 60,000 clones, 70% to 85% of which appear only once. The TCR sequence derives from a man in his 60s with acute or convalescent COVID-19. Sequencing was performed on peripheral blood.

Here the CDR3 reads CASSLGGGAHSGNTIYF. CDR3 nucleotides: TGTGCCAGCAGCTTGGGCGGGGGGGCTCACTCTGGAAACACCATATATTTT. The rearrangement joins TRBV5-4 to TRBJ1-3, with D possibly matching TRBD1 (6 bases). The CDR3 is 17 amino acids. Germline loops: CDR1 SGHNT, CDR2 YYREEE (reference sequence). Trimming stripped 0 bases from V and 0 bases from J, with 13 bases between.